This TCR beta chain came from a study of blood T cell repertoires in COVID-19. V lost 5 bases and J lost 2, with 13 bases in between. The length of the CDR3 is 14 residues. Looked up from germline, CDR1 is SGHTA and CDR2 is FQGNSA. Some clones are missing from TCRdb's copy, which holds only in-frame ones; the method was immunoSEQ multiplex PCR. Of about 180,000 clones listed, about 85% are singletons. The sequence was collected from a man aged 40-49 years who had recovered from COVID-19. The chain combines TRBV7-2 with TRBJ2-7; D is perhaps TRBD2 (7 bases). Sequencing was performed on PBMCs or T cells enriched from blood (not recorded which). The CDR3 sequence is CASSIGGGPYEQYF. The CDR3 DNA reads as TGTGCCAGCAGCATTGGGGGGGGGCCCTACGAGCAGTACTTC.